The source of this TCR beta chain is a study of CD8 T cells in Susac syndrome (dated by TCRdb to the late 2010s). For context, the study as a whole: Whether CD8+ T cell activation and differentiation in Susac syndrome was antigen driven was tested using repertoire sequencing. On the study overall, not on this receptor specifically: The study acknowledged that relatively few individuals were included in the TCR sequencing and HLA analysis.

RNA was extracted with the RNeasy kit and roughly 0.45 to 1 ug was reverse transcribed using random hexamers. The immunoSEQ multiplex PCR assay, covering 54 Vbeta and 13 Jbeta segments, was used to amplify TCR beta CDR3 regions. PCR amplification bias was corrected using a synthetic template baseline for primer optimization and computational correction. As for the original processing: Reads were assigned to V, D and J genes according to IMGT and analyzed in immunoSEQ Analyzer, with only productive sequences retained. To calculate clonality, Shannon entropy was normalized by log2 of the number of productive unique sequences and then subtracted from one. For each patient and control, public and private clones were evaluated within the 100 most prevalent clones. Susac-specific clones were defined as absent from healthy and MS cohorts, over a thousand published viral clones and other ImmuneACCESS disease sequences. The public reads were reanalyzed by TCRdb: fastp trimming at Q25, MiXCR alignment, in-frame beta chains only. Duplicate CDR3 protein sequences are folded into a single record with the most common DNA and genes. TCRdb assigned the V and J calls; the authors' analysis was not used. The sample contains approximately 190,000 distinct CDR3 sequences, approximately 93% of them found a single time. 0.09% to 0.12% of the sample lies in the top ten.

Peripheral blood CD8+ and CD4+ T cells from healthy donors, Susac syndrome patients and multiple sclerosis patients were profiled by high-throughput TCR beta sequencing. Healthy donors were age- and sex-matched controls. CD8+ TEMRA cells were enriched by FACS, while bulk CD8+ and CD4+ T cells were purified by magnetic negative isolation. Blood was drawn into EDTA tubes, processed within 24 hours, and PBMCs were isolated by density gradient centrifugation. PBMCs destined for TCR sequencing were cryopreserved in liquid nitrogen and later thawed in a 37 °C water bath. The sorted or isolated CD4+, CD8+ and CD8+ TEMRA cells reached a purity of at least 90%. As concerns this clonotype: There is no known antigen for this receptor. Qualities for individual bases were not recorded, and no much larger clone is one base off.

The CDR3 sequence holds 15 residues, the cysteine and phenylalanine included. Only the CDR3 part of the read is kept: 45 bases, read in frame from the first base. The V and J ends are trimmed by 4 bases and 5 bases, leaving 16 bases between them. The germline V gene supplies CDR1 SGHRS and CDR2 YFSETQ. This chain is built from TRBV5-1 and TRBJ2-1; there is no confident call for the D gene. The sequencing input was CD4+ T cells from PBMCs. This receptor was taken from a human donor in good health. CDR3 sequence: CASSPDGRGHNEQFF. The sequenced DNA is TGCGCCAGCAGCCCGGACGGAAGAGGACACAATGAGCAGTTCTTC.